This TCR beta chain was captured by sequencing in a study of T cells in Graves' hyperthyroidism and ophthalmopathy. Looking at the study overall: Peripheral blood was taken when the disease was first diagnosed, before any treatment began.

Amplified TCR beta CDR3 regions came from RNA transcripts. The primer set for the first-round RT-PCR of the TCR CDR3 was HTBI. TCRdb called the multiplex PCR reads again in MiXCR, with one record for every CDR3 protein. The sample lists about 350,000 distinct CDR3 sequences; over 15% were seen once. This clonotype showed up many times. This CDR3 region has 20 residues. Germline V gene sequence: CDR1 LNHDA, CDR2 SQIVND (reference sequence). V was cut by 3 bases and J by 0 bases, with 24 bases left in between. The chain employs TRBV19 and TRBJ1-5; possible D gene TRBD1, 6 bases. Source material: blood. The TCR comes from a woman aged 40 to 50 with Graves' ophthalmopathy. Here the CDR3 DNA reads TGTGCCAGTAGTATTTCAGGGGACACTAGCTATACCTATAGCAATCAGCCCCAGCATTTT. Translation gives CASSISGDTSYTYSNQPQHF.